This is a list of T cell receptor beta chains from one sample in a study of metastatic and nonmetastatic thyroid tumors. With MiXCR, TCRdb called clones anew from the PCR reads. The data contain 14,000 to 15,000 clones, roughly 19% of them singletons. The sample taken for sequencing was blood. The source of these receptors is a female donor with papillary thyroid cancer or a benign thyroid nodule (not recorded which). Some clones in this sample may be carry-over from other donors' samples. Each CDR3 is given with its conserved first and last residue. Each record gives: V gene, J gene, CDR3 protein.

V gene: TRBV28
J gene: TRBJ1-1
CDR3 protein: CASSYRNTEAFF

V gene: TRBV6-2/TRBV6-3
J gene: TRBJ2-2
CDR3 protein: CATSLQGSTNTGELFF

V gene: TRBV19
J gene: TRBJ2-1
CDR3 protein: CASRHRDRDGEQFF

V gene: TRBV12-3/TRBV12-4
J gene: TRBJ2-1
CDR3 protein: CASSLIGENYNEQFF

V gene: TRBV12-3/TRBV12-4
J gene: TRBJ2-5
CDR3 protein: CASSLIVGRETQYF

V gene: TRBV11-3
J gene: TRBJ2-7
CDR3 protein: CASSLAGFPSYEQYF

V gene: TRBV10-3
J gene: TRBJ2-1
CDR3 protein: CAIRSLGNEQFF

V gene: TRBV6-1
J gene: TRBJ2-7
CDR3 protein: CASSNGAAGTYEQYF

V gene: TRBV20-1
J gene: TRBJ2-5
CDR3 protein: CSAGVLAGETQYF

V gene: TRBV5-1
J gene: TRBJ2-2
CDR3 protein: CASRGTNTGELFF

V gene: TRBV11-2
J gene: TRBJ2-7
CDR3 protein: CASSNIRSSGRSNEQYF

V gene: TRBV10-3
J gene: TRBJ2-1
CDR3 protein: CAIRSQAGDMNNEQFF

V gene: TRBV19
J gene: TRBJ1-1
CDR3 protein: CASSPDGCLGTEAFF

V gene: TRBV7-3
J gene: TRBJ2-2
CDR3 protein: CASSPRPGLADLELFF

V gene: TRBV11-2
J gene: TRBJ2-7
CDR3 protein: CASSSGTLFEQYF